The T cell receptor (beta chain) described here comes from a study of cytomegalovirus exposure and HLA in healthy donors. Study-wide results and limits: High specificity and sensitivity for cytomegalovirus status were reported for the classifier.

Trimming stripped 10 bases from V and 5 bases from J, with 18 bases between. Per the germline V gene, CDR1 is MNHNS and CDR2 is SASEGT. The CDR3 sequence is 14 residues long. Both 60 Vbeta primers and 13 Jbeta primers went into the PCR. Libraries were prepared by immunoSEQ multiplex PCR; TCRdb keeps only in-frame clonotypes and omits some of them. The sample has tens of thousands of clones, and its top ten clones hold roughly 3.2%. A remark on this clone: Its antigen is unidentified.

The V gene is TRBV6-1, the J gene TRBJ1-5, with D hard to call. The origin of this receptor is a man in his forties in good health and CMV-seronegative. Sequencing was done on a sample of PBMCs. DNA for the CDR3: TGTGCCATCCTACGGAGGGTTGGGGATCAGCCCCAGCATTTT. This translates into CAILRRVGDQPQHF.